A single sample is the source of the 21 T cell receptor beta chains below, sequenced in a study of neoadjuvant anti-PD-1 for oral cavity cancer. TCRdb's table, derived via immunoSEQ multiplex PCR, lists solely in-frame clones and lacks some. This sample has about 14,000 clones, with roughly 73% found just once. Sample: PBMCs, taken before nivolumab (anti-PD-1) treatment. These receptors were taken from a person between 35 and 79 years old with oral cavity squamous cell carcinoma.

This clone was seen once. V gene TRBV7-3 combines with J gene TRBJ2-3; TRBD1 matches 7 bases. Losses at the gene ends were 4 bases for V and 6 bases for J; bases not matched to a gene: 7. This CDR3 comprises 14 residues. Germline lookup yields CDR1 SGHTA and CDR2 FQGTGA. DNA of the CDR3: TGTGCCAGCAGCTACAGGGGAACCCACGATACGCAGTATTTT. This sequence encodes CASSYRGTHDTQYF.

The rearrangement links TRBV14 to TRBJ2-7; 8 nucleotides match TRBD1. J lost 3 bases, V lost 8 bases, and 6 bases had no gene match. Germline lookup yields CDR1 SGHDN and CDR2 FVKESK. This CDR3 has 13 amino acids. CDR3 residues: CASSRQGIYEQYF. DNA of the CDR3: TGTGCCAGCTCGCGACAGGGGATCTACGAGCAGTACTTC.

This chain links TRBV5-4 with TRBJ1-4; D is perhaps TRBD1 (5 bases). The CDR3 is 18 amino acids. The germline V and J ends were trimmed by 0 bases and 4 bases, with 19 bases remaining between them. CDR1 and CDR2 (germline): SGHNT, YYREEE (reference sequence). The CDR3 sequence: CASSLDSFPGRGNEKLFF. The CDR3, as DNA: TGTGCCAGCAGCTTGGACTCCTTTCCCGGGAGGGGTAATGAAAAACTGTTTTTT.

This chain links TRBV27 with TRBJ2-4; perhaps TRBD2 as D (7 bases). The CDR3 runs 14 residues. CDR1 MNHEY and CDR2 SMNVEV come from the germline V gene (reference sequence). The V gene lost 10 bases and the J gene lost 1 base, with 14 bases spanning the gap. DNA for the CDR3: TGTGCCACGGGGGGCGGCGGGGCCAAAAACATTCAGTACTTC. It specifies CATGGGGAKNIQYF.

In its sample, this clone was seen a few times. V usage is TRBV7-7 and J usage is TRBJ2-1, with 9 bases lining up with TRBD1. Per germline, CDR1 SSHAT and CDR2 FNYEAQ (reference sequence). The CDR3 is 15 amino acids. The J segment lost 4 bases and the V segment lost 5 bases, leaving 6 bases of the junction unmatched. CDR3 residues: CASSDRDRDYNEQFF. The CDR3 nucleotides read TGTGCCAGCAGCGACCGGGACAGGGATTACAATGAGCAGTTCTTC.

There are a few counts of this clone. This chain joins TRBV11-1 and TRBJ1-1; D uncertain. The germline V and J ends were trimmed by 5 bases and 0 bases, with 10 bases remaining between them. The V gene's germline CDR1 is SGHAT and CDR2 FQDESV (reference sequence). The CDR3 totals 14 residues. CDR3 nucleotides: TGTGCCAGCAGCCTTTCGAAGGTGAACACTGAAGCTTTCTTT. This sequence encodes CASSLSKVNTEAFF.

This clone was seen a handful of times. The chain recombines TRBV27 with TRBJ2-1, with D possibly called TRBD1 or TRBD2 (5 bases each). V was pared by 0 bases and J by 6 bases, with 15 bases between. The CDR3 is 16 amino acids. Per germline, CDR1 MNHEY and CDR2 SMNVEV (reference sequence). In nucleotides, the CDR3 is TGTGCCAGCAGTTTATCGATGGGACGGATCATCAATGAGCAGTTCTTC. This encodes CASSLSMGRIINEQFF.

This chain uses TRBV4-1 with TRBJ2-3; a weak D match, TRBD2 (5 bases). This CDR3 comprises 14 residues. Trimming pared 1 base from V and 3 bases from J, leaving 8 bases between. Germline-derived CDR1 and CDR2 are MGHRA and YSYEKL. The CDR3 here is CASSQVTTTDTQYF. CDR3 in DNA: TGCGCCAGCAGCCAAGTGACTACTACAGATACGCAGTATTTT.

The chain carries TRBV30 and TRBJ1-4; a possible D gene is TRBD1 (5 bases). Germline-derived CDR1 and CDR2 are GTSNPN and SVGIG (reference sequence). The CDR3 runs to 18 residues. The V end was cut by 3 bases, the J end by 0 bases, with 20 bases between. The CDR3 loop is CAWRGRRQGDATNEKLFF. The CDR3, as DNA: TGTGCCTGGAGAGGGCGACGCCAAGGGGACGCAACTAATGAAAAACTGTTTTTT.

The chain has TRBV5-1 and TRBJ2-3; TRBD2 matches at 10 bases. Germline-derived CDR1 and CDR2 are SGHRS and YFSETQ. The CDR3 length is 16 residues. Trimming removed 2 bases from V and 3 bases from J; junction bases left unmatched: 6. The CDR3 reads CASSFLAGDGTDTQYF. As DNA, the CDR3 is TGCGCCAGCAGCTTTCTAGCGGGAGACGGAACAGATACGCAGTATTTT.

The chain joins TRBV9 to TRBJ1-5; D remains unclear. CDR1 SGDLS and CDR2 YYNGEE come from the germline V gene. V was shortened by 0 bases and J by 3 bases, with 10 bases between the two germline ends. This CDR3 spans 15 amino acids. CDR3 sequence reads: CASSVEVFNNQPQHF. Here the CDR3 DNA reads TGTGCCAGCAGCGTAGAAGTGTTTAACAATCAGCCCCAGCATTTT.

In this sample, this clone turned up a few times. V gene TRBV9 combines with J gene TRBJ1-2; 8 bases align to TRBD1. CDR3 size: 17 residues. J was trimmed by 2 bases and V by 3 bases; bases with no gene match: 12. In germline, CDR1 is SGDLS, CDR2 YYNGEE. CDR3: CASSAGGGQGANYGYTF. The CDR3 region has the DNA TGTGCCAGCAGCGCCGGGGGAGGACAGGGCGCGAACTATGGCTACACCTTC.

This chain links TRBV9 with TRBJ1-1, with D perhaps TRBD1 (6 bases). The CDR3 extends over 15 amino acids. V gave up 4 bases and J gave up 0 bases, with 13 bases separating them. Per the germline V gene, CDR1 is SGDLS and CDR2 is YYNGEE. The CDR3 DNA sequence: TGTGCCAGCAGCCCGAGGGGGGGCCTGAACACTGAAGCTTTCTTT. Translation: CASSPRGGLNTEAFF.

This rearrangement joins TRBV5-4 to TRBJ2-3, with D uncertain. This CDR3 region has 14 residues. V shed 3 bases and J shed 5 bases, with 13 bases lying between them. Germline values: CDR1 SGHNT, CDR2 YYREEE (reference sequence). The CDR3 DNA follows: TGTGCCAGCAGCTGGGCAGGAGTGGTAGATACGCAGTATTTT. This sequence encodes CASSWAGVVDTQYF.

This clone showed up just a few times. This chain joins TRBV19 and TRBJ1-4; unclear D gene. This CDR3 has 14 amino acids. The V gene lost 3 bases and the J gene lost 8 bases, with 13 bases spanning the gap. In germline, CDR1 is LNHDA, CDR2 SQIVND (reference sequence). DNA for the CDR3: TGTGCCAGTAGTATCTGGGAACAACGGGAAAAACTGTTTTTT. Protein product: CASSIWEQREKLFF. The full variable domain, completed using reference TRBV19 and TRBJ1-4, is DGGITQSPKYLFRKEGQNVTLSCEQNLNHDAMYWYRQDPGQGLRLIYYSQIVNDFQKGDIAEGYSVSREKKESFPLTVTSAQKNPTAFYLCASSIWEQREKLFFGSGTQLSVL.

V usage is TRBV5-1 and J usage is TRBJ1-1; D gene ambiguous. Trimming left V 0 bases short and J 1 base short, with 10 bases between. The CDR3 spans 15 residues. Per germline, CDR1 SGHRS and CDR2 YFSETQ. CDR3 nucleotides: TGCGCCAGCAGCTTGGCTGGGTTTCGGAACACTGAAGCTTTCTTT. Amino acid sequence: CASSLAGFRNTEAFF.

V usage is TRBV4-1 and J usage is TRBJ2-7; D remains ambiguous. CDR1 MGHRA and CDR2 YSYEKL come from the germline V gene. CDR3 size: 17 residues. Deletions cut 1 base from V and 11 bases from J, with 27 bases between. CDR3 residues: CASSQVSIFVGNSKEYF. The CDR3 bases are TGCGCCAGCAGCCAAGTATCGATTTTTGTGGGGAACTCTAAGGAGTACTTC.

The gene calls are TRBV5-1 and TRBJ1-4; D possibly corresponds to TRBD1 (5 bases). V dropped 6 bases and J dropped 3 bases, with 15 bases sitting between them. The CDR3 runs 15 residues. Germline V gene lookup returns CDR1 SGHRS and CDR2 YFSETQ. CDR3 amino acids: CASTRWGWSNEKLFF. In DNA, the CDR3 is TGCGCCAGCACCAGATGGGGGTGGTCTAATGAAAAACTGTTTTTT.

CDR3 DNA: TGTGCCAGCAGACCTACTCGGGGCACTGAAGCTTTCTTT. It is translated as CASRPTRGTEAFF. V usage is TRBV6-6 and J usage is TRBJ1-1; D is uncertain. Germline CDR1 MNHNY, CDR2 SVGAGI (reference sequence). V shed 6 bases and J shed 4 bases, with 12 bases lying between them. This CDR3 contains 13 residues.

This clone was observed a few times. The rearrangement joins TRBV6-4 to TRBJ2-1, with 7 bases matching TRBD2. Germline trimming cut 6 bases from V and 1 base from J; bases unmatched to any gene: 3. The CDR3 sequence is 14 residues long. Germline-derived CDR1 and CDR2 are MRHNA and SNTAGT. As DNA, the CDR3 is TGTGCCAGCAGCCGCGGGGGATCCTACAATGAGCAGTTCTTC. The encoded protein is CASSRGGSYNEQFF.

The chain has TRBV9 and TRBJ2-7; 8 positions agree with TRBD1. CDR3 length equals 15 residues. J lost 7 bases, V lost 4 bases, and 13 bases had no gene match. CDR1 and CDR2 (germline): SGDLS, YYNGEE. The CDR3 here is CASSPSSGQVGEQYF. DNA of the CDR3: TGTGCCAGCAGCCCGTCTTCGGGACAGGTCGGAGAGCAGTACTTC.